This T cell receptor (beta chain) was sequenced during a study of blood T cell repertoires in COVID-19. The wider study: The cDNA or gDNA used as material had been derived from T cells, B-cell-depleted T cells, or PBMCs.

Measured with immunoSEQ multiplex PCR; TCRdb has only the in-frame clones, and not every one. The data hold about 140,000 clones, with 70% to 85% observed a single time. This clone appeared once. The V end lost 5 bases, the J end lost 0 bases, and 11 bases lay between the germline ends. This CDR3 is 15 amino acids long. The germline gives CDR1 MNHEY, CDR2 SMNVEV (reference sequence). The source of this sequence is a man between 60 and 70 years old with acute or convalescent COVID-19. Sequenced material: peripheral blood. This chain links TRBV27 with TRBJ2-1; possible D gene TRBD1, 5 bases. The CDR3 DNA follows: TGTGCCAGCAGTCTAGACAGAACCTCCTACAATGAGCAGTTCTTC. Its translation: CASSLDRTSYNEQFF.